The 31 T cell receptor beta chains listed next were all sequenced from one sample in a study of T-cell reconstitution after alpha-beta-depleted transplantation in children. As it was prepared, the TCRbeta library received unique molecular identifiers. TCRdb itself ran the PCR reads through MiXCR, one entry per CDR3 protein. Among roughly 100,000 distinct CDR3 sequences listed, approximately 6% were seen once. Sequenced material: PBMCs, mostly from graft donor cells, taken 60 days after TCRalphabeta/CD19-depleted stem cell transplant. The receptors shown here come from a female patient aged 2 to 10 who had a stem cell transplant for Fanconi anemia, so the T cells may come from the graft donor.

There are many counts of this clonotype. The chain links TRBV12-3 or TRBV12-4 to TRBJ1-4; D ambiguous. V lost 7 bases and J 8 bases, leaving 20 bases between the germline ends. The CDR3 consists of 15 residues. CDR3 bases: TGTGCCAGCACCATATCGGCGGGAGGAGGGGAAAAACTGTTTTTT. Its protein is CASTISAGGGEKLFF.

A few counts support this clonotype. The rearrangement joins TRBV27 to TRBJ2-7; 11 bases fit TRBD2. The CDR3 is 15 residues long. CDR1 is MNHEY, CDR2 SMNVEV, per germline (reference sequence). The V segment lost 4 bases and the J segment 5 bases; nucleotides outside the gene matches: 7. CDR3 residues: CASSSTSGSNDEQYF. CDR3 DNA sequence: TGTGCCAGCAGTTCAACTAGCGGGAGTAACGACGAGCAGTACTTC.

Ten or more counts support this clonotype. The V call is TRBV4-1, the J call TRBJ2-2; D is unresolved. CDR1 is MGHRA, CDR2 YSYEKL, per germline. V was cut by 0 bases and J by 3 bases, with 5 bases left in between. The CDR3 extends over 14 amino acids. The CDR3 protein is CASSQDSYTGELFF. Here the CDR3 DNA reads TGCGCCAGCAGCCAAGATTCTTACACCGGGGAGCTGTTTTTT.

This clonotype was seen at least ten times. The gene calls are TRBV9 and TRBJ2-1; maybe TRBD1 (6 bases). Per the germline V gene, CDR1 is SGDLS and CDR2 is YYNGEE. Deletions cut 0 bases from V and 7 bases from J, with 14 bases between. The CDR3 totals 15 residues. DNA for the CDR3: TGTGCCAGCAGCGTAGACGGGGACAAATCAAATGAGCAGTTCTTC. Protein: CASSVDGDKSNEQFF.

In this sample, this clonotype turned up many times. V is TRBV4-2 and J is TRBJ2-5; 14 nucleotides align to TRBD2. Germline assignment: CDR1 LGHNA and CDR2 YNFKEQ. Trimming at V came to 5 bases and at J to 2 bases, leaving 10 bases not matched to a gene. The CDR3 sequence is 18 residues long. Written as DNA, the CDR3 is TGTGCCAGCAGCGCGATTCGGACTAGCGGGGGGTGGCAAGAGACCCAGTACTTC. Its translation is CASSAIRTSGGWQETQYF.

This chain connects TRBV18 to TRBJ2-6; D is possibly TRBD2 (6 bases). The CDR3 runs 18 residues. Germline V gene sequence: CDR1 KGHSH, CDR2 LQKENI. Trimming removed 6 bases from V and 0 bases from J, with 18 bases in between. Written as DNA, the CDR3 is TGTGCCAGCTCCCGGGAGATACGACCTAGCTCTGGGGCCAACGTCCTGACTTTC. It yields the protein CASSREIRPSSGANVLTF.

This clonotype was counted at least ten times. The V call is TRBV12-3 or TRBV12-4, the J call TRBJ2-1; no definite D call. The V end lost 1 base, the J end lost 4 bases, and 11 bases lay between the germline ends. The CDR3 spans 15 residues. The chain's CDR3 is CASSLEIAEYNEQFF. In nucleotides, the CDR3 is TGTGCCAGCAGTTTAGAAATAGCAGAATACAATGAGCAGTTCTTC.

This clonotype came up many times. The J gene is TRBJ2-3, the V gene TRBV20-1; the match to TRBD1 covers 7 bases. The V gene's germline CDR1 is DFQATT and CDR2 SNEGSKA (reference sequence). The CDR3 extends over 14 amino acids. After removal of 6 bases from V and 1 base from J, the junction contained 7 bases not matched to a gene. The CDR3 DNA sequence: TGCAGTGCCCAGTCAGGACAGGGCACAGATACGCAGTATTTT. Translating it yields CSAQSGQGTDTQYF.

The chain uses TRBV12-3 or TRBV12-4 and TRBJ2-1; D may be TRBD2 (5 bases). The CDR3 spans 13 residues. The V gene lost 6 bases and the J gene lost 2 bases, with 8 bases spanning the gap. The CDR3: CASRRAAYNEQFF. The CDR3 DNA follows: TGTGCCAGCAGGAGGGCAGCCTACAATGAGCAGTTCTTC.

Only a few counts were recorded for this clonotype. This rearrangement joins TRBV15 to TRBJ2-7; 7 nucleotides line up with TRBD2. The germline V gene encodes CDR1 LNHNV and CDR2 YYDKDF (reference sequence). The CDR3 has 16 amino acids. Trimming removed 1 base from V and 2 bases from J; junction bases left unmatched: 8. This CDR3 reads CATSRGERRGTYEQYF. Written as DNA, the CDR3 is TGTGCCACCAGCAGAGGGGAGAGGCGGGGGACCTACGAGCAGTACTTC.

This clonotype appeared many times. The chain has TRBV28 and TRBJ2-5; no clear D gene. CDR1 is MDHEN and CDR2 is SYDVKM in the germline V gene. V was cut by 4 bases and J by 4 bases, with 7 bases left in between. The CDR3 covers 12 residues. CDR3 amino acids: CASSSRTETQYF. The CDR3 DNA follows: TGTGCCAGCAGTTCTCGGACAGAGACCCAGTACTTC.

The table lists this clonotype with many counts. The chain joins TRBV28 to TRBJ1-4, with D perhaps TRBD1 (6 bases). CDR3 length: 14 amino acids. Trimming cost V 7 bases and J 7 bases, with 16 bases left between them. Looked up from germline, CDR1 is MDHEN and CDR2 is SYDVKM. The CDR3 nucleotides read TGTGCCAGCACCAAAGGGGGGCTCGGTGAAAAACTGTTTTTT. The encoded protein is CASTKGGLGEKLFF.

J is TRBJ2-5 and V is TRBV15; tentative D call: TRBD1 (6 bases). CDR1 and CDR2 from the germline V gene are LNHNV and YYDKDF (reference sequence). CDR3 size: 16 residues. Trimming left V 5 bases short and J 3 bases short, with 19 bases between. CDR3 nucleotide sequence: TGTGCCACCAGCGGGGGCCTGGGCCCGAGAAAAGAGACCCAGTACTTC. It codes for CATSGGLGPRKETQYF.

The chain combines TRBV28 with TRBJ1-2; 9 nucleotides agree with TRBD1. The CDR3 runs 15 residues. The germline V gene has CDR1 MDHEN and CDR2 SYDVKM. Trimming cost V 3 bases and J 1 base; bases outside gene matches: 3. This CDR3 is CASSFLDRGNYGYTF. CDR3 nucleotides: TGTGCCAGCAGTTTTTTGGACAGGGGTAACTATGGCTACACCTTC.

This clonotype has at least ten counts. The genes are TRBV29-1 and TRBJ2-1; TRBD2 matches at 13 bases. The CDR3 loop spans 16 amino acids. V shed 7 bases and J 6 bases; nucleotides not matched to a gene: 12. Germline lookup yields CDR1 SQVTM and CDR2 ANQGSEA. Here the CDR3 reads CSGRGTSGKEGNEQFF. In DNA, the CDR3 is TGCAGCGGCCGAGGGACTAGCGGGAAAGAAGGCAATGAGCAGTTCTTC.

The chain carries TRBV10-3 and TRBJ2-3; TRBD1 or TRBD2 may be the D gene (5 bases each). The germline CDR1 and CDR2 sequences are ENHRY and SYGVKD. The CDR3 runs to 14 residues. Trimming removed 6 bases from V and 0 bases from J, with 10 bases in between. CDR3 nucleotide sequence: TGTGCCATCAGGGGACGGCCCAGCACAGATACGCAGTATTTT. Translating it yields CAIRGRPSTDTQYF.

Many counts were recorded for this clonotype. In DNA form, the CDR3 reads TGTGCCAGCAGTGAAGCGGGGCCCTACAATGAGCAGTTCTTC. This gives the protein CASSEAGPYNEQFF. The V call is TRBV2, the J call TRBJ2-1; TRBD1 might be the D (5 bases). The ends were cut back, 0 bases at V and 2 bases at J, with 5 bases in the middle. Germline V gene lookup returns CDR1 SNHLY and CDR2 FYNNEI. The CDR3 consists of 14 residues.

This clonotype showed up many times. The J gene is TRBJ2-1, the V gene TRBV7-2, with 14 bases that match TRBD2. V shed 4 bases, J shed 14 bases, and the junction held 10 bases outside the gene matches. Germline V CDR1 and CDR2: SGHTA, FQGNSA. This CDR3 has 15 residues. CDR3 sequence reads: CASSSGLAGVKEEFF. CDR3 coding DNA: TGTGCCAGCAGCTCGGGACTAGCGGGGGTTAAGGAGGAGTTCTTC.

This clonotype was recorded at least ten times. For the CDR3, the DNA is TGTGCCAGCAGTCGTTCGGACAGGGCGGAGCAGTACTTC. Translated: CASSRSDRAEQYF. V usage is TRBV12-3 or TRBV12-4 and J usage is TRBJ2-7; 8 nucleotides match TRBD1. The V gene end was trimmed by 5 bases and the J gene end by 7 bases; junction bases not matched to a gene: 7. The length of the CDR3 is 13 residues.

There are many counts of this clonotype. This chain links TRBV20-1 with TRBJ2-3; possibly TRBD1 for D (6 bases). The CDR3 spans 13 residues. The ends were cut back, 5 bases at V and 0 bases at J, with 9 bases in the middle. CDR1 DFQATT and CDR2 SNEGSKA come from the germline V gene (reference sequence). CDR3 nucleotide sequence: TGCAGTGCTTGGGACACCAGCACAGATACGCAGTATTTT. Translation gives CSAWDTSTDTQYF.

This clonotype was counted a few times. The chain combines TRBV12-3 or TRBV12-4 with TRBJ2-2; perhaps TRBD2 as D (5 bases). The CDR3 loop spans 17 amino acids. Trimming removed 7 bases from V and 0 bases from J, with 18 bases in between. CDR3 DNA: TGTGCCAGCATTGATCCCGAGCGGCACGCGAACACCGGGGAGCTGTTTTTT. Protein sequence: CASIDPERHANTGELFF.

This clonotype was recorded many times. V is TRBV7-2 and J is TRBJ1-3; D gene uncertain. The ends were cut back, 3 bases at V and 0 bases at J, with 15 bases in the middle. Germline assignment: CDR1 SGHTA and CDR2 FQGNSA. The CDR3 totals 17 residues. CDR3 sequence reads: CASSFGFGMSSGNTIYF. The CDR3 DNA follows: TGTGCCAGCAGCTTCGGTTTCGGCATGAGCTCTGGAAACACCATATATTTT.

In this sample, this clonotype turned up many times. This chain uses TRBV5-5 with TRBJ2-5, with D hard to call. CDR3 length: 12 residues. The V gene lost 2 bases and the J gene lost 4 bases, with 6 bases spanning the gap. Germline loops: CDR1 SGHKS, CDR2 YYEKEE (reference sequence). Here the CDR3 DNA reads TGTGCCAGCAGCTTACTTCGAGAGACCCAGTACTTC. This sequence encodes CASSLLRETQYF. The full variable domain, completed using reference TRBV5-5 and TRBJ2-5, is DAGVTQSPTHLIKTRGQQVTLRCSPISGHKSVSWYQQVLGQGPQFIFQYYEKEERGRGNFPDRFSARQFPNYSSELNVNALLLGDSALYLCASSLLRETQYFGPGTRLLVL.

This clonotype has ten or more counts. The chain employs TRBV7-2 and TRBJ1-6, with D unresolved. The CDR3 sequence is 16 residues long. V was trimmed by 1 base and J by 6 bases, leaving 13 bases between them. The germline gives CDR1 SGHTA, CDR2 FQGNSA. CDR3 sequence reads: CASSLEVLYLNSPLHF. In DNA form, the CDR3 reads TGTGCCAGCAGCTTAGAGGTCCTATATCTTAATTCACCCCTCCACTTT. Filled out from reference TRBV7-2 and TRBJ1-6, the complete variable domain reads GAGVSQSPSNKVTEKGKDVELRCDPISGHTALYWYRQSLGQGLEFLIYFQGNSAPDKSGLPSDRFSAERTGGSVSTLTIQRTQQEDSAVYLCASSLEVLYLNSPLHFGNGTRLTVT.

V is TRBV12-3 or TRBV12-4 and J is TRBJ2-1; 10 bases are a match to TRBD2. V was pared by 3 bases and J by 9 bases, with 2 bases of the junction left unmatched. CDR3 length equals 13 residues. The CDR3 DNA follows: TGTGCCAGCAGTTTGACTAGCGGGTCTGAGCAGTTCTTC. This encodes CASSLTSGSEQFF.

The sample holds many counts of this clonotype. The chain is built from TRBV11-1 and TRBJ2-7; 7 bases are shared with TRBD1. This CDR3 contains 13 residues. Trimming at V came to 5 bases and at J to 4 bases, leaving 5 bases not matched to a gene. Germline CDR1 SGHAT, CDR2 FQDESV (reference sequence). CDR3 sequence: CASSRTGWYEQYF. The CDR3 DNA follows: TGTGCCAGCAGCCGGACAGGTTGGTACGAGCAGTACTTC.

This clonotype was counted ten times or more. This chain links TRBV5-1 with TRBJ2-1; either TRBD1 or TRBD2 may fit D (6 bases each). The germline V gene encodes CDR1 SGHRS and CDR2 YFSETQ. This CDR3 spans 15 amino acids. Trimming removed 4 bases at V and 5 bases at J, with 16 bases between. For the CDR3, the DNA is TGCGCCAGCAGCGTCGTCGGGGGCATCGACAATGAGCAGTTCTTC. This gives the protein CASSVVGGIDNEQFF.

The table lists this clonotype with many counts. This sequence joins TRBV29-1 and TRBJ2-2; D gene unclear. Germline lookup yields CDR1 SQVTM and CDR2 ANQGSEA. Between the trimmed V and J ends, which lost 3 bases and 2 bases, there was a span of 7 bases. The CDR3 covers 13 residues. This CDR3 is CSVDPLNTGELFF. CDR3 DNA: TGCAGCGTTGATCCTCTAAACACCGGGGAGCTGTTTTTT.

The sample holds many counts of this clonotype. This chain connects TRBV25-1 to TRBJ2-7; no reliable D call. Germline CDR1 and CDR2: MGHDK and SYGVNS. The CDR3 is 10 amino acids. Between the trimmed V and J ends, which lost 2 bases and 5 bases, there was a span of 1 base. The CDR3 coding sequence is TGTGCCAGCAGTGAAAACGAGCAGTACTTC. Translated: CASSENEQYF.

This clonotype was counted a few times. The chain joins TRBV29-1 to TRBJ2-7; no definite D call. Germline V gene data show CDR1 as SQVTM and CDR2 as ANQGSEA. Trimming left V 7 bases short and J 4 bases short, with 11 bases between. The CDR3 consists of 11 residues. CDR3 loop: CSARLSYEQYF. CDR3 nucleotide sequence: TGCAGCGCTCGTTTAAGTTACGAGCAGTACTTC.

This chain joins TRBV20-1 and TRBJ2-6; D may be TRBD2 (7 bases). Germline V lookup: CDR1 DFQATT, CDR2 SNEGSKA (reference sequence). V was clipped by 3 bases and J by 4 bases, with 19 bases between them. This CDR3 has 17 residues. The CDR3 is CSARTGGSEGGANVLTF. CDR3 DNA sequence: TGCAGTGCTAGGACGGGGGGCTCTGAGGGGGGGGCCAACGTCCTGACTTTC.